This T cell receptor beta chain is drawn from a study of CD8 T cells in ankylosing spondylitis. General study findings and limits: A CD8+ phenotype characterized the disease-linked clones, which were relatively rare in peripheral blood. Seemingly characteristic of ankylosing spondylitis blood was a TCR beta motif consisting of under ten highly homologous variants.

This clonotype was found a few times. Its specificity is not known. V shed 0 bases and J 3 bases; nucleotides not matched to a gene: 2. The CDR3 totals 16 residues. CDR1 is SGHRS and CDR2 is YFSETQ in the germline V gene. TCRdb re-called the 5' RACE reads with MiXCR, one entry per CDR3 protein. Of about 250,000 distinct CDR3 sequences listed, about a sixth were seen once; the top ten hold approximately 32%. The V and J genes are TRBV5-1 and TRBJ2-1, with TRBD2 identical over 11 bases. This TCR was sampled from a male donor with ankylosing spondylitis or in good health (not recorded which). Specimen: blood, either unsorted or a sorted T cell fraction (not recorded which). CDR3 amino acids: CASSLEGTSGYNEQFF. In DNA, the CDR3 is TGCGCCAGCAGCTTGGAGGGGACTAGCGGCTACAATGAGCAGTTCTTC.